The entry below gives a single TCR beta chain sequence along with its context. Its target is not known. The data originate from a study of cytomegalovirus exposure and HLA in healthy donors. Study observations and caveats: No immune exposure information besides CMV serostatus was available. As a later analysis showed, a missense DCLRE1C variant was linked to trimming of TCR beta V- and J-genes.

The study ran its PCR with 60 Vbeta and 13 Jbeta primers. Only in-frame clones appear in the TCRdb table, and some are missing; sequencing was by immunoSEQ multiplex PCR. This sample's clone table lists approximately 120,000 clones. Germline CDR1 SGHAT, CDR2 FQNNGV. V lost 8 bases, J lost 1 base, and 14 bases lay in between. This CDR3 is 14 amino acids long. The chain is built from TRBV11-2 and TRBJ1-1; possibly TRBD1 for D (6 bases). This sequence originates from a man between 25 and 39 years old in good health and CMV-seronegative. The material sequenced was PBMCs. CDR3 bases: TGTGCCAGCCTTCTACAGGGACCGAACACTGAAGCTTTCTTT. Its translation is CASLLQGPNTEAFF.